This entry lists 9 T cell receptor beta chains sequenced from one sample in a study of metastatic and nonmetastatic thyroid tumors. Through MiXCR, TCRdb re-clonotyped the PCR reads. This table has about 92,000 clones, about 15% appearing once. Not a single patient had been given any form of treatment at any point before undergoing thyroid surgery. Sequencing was carried out using blood. The receptors were gathered from a female donor with papillary thyroid cancer or a benign thyroid nodule (not recorded which). Some clones in this sample may be carry-over from other donors' samples.

This clone appeared many times. The sample has other DNA sequences that encode this CDR3 too. V usage is TRBV29-1 and J usage is TRBJ1-1; 7 nucleotides align to TRBD1. The trim removed 1 base at V and 6 bases at J, leaving 5 bases unmatched. Looked up from germline, CDR1 is SQVTM and CDR2 is ANQGSEA. The CDR3 contains 13 residues. CDR3 sequence reads: CSVEGRDSSEAFF. Written as DNA, the CDR3 is TGCAGCGTTGAAGGCCGGGACAGCTCTGAAGCTTTCTTT.

Worth noting for this clone: The junction does not match germline at one end; this may be a read error. The chain carries TRBV6-1 and TRBJ1-2, with TRBD1 matching over 7 bases. The germline gives CDR1 MNHNS, CDR2 SASEGT. This CDR3 region has 15 residues. Here the CDR3 reads CASRPSGGANYVYTF. The CDR3 coding sequence is TGTGCCAGCAGGCCATCAGGGGGTGCTAACTATGTCTACACCTTC.

This clone was seen ten or more times. The V gene is TRBV5-5, the J gene TRBJ2-2, with 8 positions matching TRBD2. In germline, CDR1 is SGHKS, CDR2 YYEKEE (reference sequence). The CDR3 sequence is 15 residues long. V was clipped by 3 bases and J by 6 bases; unmatched bases: 7. For the CDR3, the DNA is TGTGCCAGCAGCTGGGGCGGGGGGCAGGCCGGGGAGCTGTTTTTT. Protein: CASSWGGGQAGELFF. Using reference TRBV5-5 and TRBJ2-2 for the parts outside the CDR3, the full variable domain is DAGVTQSPTHLIKTRGQQVTLRCSPISGHKSVSWYQQVLGQGPQFIFQYYEKEERGRGNFPDRFSARQFPNYSSELNVNALLLGDSALYLCASSWGGGQAGELFFGEGSRLTVL.

In this sample, this clone turned up many times. CDR3 residues: CASSLRGRGSPLHF. CDR3 in DNA: TGTGCCAGCAGCTTACGGGGGCGAGGGTCACCCCTCCACTTT. This sequence joins TRBV7-2 and TRBJ1-6, with D possibly matching TRBD1 (6 bases). Trimming pared 2 bases from V and 10 bases from J, leaving 12 bases between. Per germline, CDR1 SGHTA and CDR2 FQGNSA. The CDR3 totals 14 residues.

To note about this clone: Being one base from a much bigger clone, this may be a read error. V is TRBV20-1 and J is TRBJ2-3, with 12 bases matching TRBD2. The J segment lost 4 bases and the V segment lost 0 bases, leaving 17 bases of the junction unmatched. The germline V gene encodes CDR1 DFQATT and CDR2 SNEGSKA (reference sequence). This CDR3 region has 20 residues. CDR3 sequence reads: CSARDPSILAGGPGPDTQYF. DNA of the CDR3: TGCAGTGCTAGAGATCCGTCGATCCTAGCGGGGGGGCCGGGTCCAGATACGCAGTATTTT.

This clone was picked up many times. V and J are TRBV7-6 and TRBJ2-5, with D possibly being TRBD2 (6 bases). Germline CDR1 is SGHVS and CDR2 is FNYEAQ. V was trimmed by 5 bases and J by 5 bases, leaving 15 bases between them. This CDR3 spans 14 amino acids. The CDR3 DNA sequence: TGTGCCAGCAGCCGGGACTCTAGAGGGGAGACCCAGTACTTC. This sequence encodes CASSRDSRGETQYF.

Concerning this clone: A much larger clone differs by one base, so this may be a read error. V usage is TRBV4-1 and J usage is TRBJ1-5, with D unresolved. The CDR3 runs to 15 residues. V lost 2 bases, J lost 6 bases, and 14 bases lay in between. In germline, CDR1 is MGHRA, CDR2 YSYEKL. In DNA, the CDR3 is TGCGCCAGCAGCCAATATCGGGCGGCGGGTCAGCCCCAGCATTTT. Protein: CASSQYRAAGQPQHF.

This clone occurred many times. The chain employs TRBV29-1 and TRBJ2-1; 9 bases match TRBD2. The V gene's germline CDR1 is SQVTM and CDR2 ANQGSEA. The CDR3 runs to 14 residues. J lost 5 bases, V lost 2 bases, and 4 bases had no gene match. CDR3 DNA: TGCAGCGTTGAAAAGGGCGGGGGGGACAATGAGCAGTTCTTC. Its translation: CSVEKGGGDNEQFF.

Many counts were recorded for this clone. This chain links TRBV10-2 with TRBJ1-1; 8 nucleotides agree with TRBD1. Per the germline V gene, CDR1 is WSHSY and CDR2 is SAAADI. J gave up 5 bases and V 8 bases, and 7 bases lay outside the gene matches. CDR3 length: 13 amino acids. CDR3 residues: CASRQGMGTEAFF. CDR3 bases: TGCGCCAGCCGACAGGGGATGGGGACTGAAGCTTTCTTT.